This TCR beta chain was sequenced during a study of post-analysis software for immune sequencing data. The wider study: Relapsing-remitting, secondary progressive and progressive-relapsing forms of multiple sclerosis all featured among disease courses. General study results and limits: Four or five TRBV segments, including TRBV5-6, TRBV5-1 and TRBV20-1, were more frequent in patients than controls. Multiple sclerosis patients showed significantly lower normalized Chao1 diversity than controls did. Samples from one preparation batch, clustered by F measure, grouped strongly together.

This CDR3 comprises 17 residues. The ends were cut back, 3 bases at V and 5 bases at J, with 22 bases in the middle. The TCR beta cDNA libraries carried unique molecular identifiers. Each batch of roughly 1 to 11 million T cells produced roughly 0.5 million cDNA molecules. Using its own MiXCR run on the PCR reads, TCRdb lists one record per CDR3 protein. The sample contains 450,000 to 650,000 distinct CDR3 sequences, about 40% of which appear only once. With respect to this clonotype: The antigen is unknown.

The clonotype was recovered from a girl aged 10-17 years with multiple sclerosis. The gene calls are TRBV12-3 or TRBV12-4 and TRBJ1-2; D may be TRBD1 (6 bases). Sequences were obtained from blood. CDR3 coding DNA: TGTGCCAGCAGTTTCACTGGAGTAAAAGGGGGTTCATATGGCTACACCTTC. Protein sequence: CASSFTGVKGGSYGYTF.